Shown below are 8 T cell receptor beta chains from a single sample sequenced in a study of blood T cell repertoires in COVID-19. Assay used: immunoSEQ multiplex PCR; TCRdb lists only in-frame clones, some missing. Of a few hundred thousand clones listed, about 81% are singletons. The sample was PBMCs or T cells enriched from blood (not recorded which). The receptors were gathered from a man aged 25 to 40 with acute COVID-19.

This clone was observed a few times. The chain employs TRBV6-1 and TRBJ1-6; D is undetermined. CDR3 size: 16 residues. Germline values: CDR1 MNHNS, CDR2 SASEGT. V was pared by 2 bases and J by 7 bases, with 15 bases between. The CDR3 DNA reads TGTGCCAGCAGTGAAACCCCGGCAGGTCGGAATTCACCCCTCCACTTT. This encodes CASSETPAGRNSPLHF.

The V call is TRBV10-1, the J call TRBJ2-5; D is perhaps TRBD2 (5 bases). V was clipped by 4 bases and J by 7 bases, with 13 bases between them. Germline lookup yields CDR1 WNHNN and CDR2 SYGVQD (reference sequence). This CDR3 has 13 amino acids. CDR3 protein: CASSAETMGTQYF. The CDR3 coding sequence is TGCGCCAGCAGTGCGGAGACTATGGGGACCCAGTACTTC.

V usage is TRBV27 and J usage is TRBJ2-5; 8 positions match TRBD2. The junction had 7 bases not matched to a gene; V was cut back by 5 bases and J by 5 bases. Germline V gene sequence: CDR1 MNHEY, CDR2 SMNVEV (reference sequence). The CDR3 totals 14 residues. CDR3 bases: TGTGCCAGCAGTATAGCGGGACCGCTGGAGACCCAGTACTTC. Its translation: CASSIAGPLETQYF.

This clone was picked up many times. This chain links TRBV5-5 with TRBJ2-6; a possible D gene is TRBD2 (5 bases). The CDR3 consists of 18 residues. The germline V and J ends were trimmed by 0 bases and 1 base, with 14 bases remaining between them. Germline V gene sequence: CDR1 SGHKS, CDR2 YYEKEE (reference sequence). This chain's CDR3 is CASSLVGIGESGANVLTF. The CDR3 bases are TGTGCCAGCAGCTTGGTGGGGATCGGGGAGTCTGGGGCCAACGTCCTGACTTTC.

DNA for the CDR3: TGTGCCAGCAGAGGGCAGGGGAGCTATGGCTACACCTTC. Translation gives CASRGQGSYGYTF. The chain couples TRBV7-2 to TRBJ1-2, with D perhaps matching TRBD1 (6 bases). This CDR3 is built from 13 residues. V lost 6 bases and J lost 4, with 12 bases in between. Germline CDR1 reads SGHTA; CDR2 reads FQGNSA. The full variable domain, its missing parts supplied by reference TRBV7-2 and TRBJ1-2, is GAGVSQSPSNKVTEKGKDVELRCDPISGHTALYWYRQSLGQGLEFLIYFQGNSAPDKSGLPSDRFSAERTGGSVSTLTIQRTQQEDSAVYLCASRGQGSYGYTFGSGTRLTVV.

The CDR3 nucleotides are TGCGCCAGCAGCGGCGGACAGGTGAGCTCCTACAATGAGCAGTTCTTC. It specifies CASSGGQVSSYNEQFF. The chain combines TRBV5-1 with TRBJ2-1; 7 bases agree with TRBD1. Looked up from germline, CDR1 is SGHRS and CDR2 is YFSETQ. The trim removed 4 bases at V and 0 bases at J, leaving 7 bases unmatched. CDR3 size: 16 residues.

This clone was detected ten times or more. The chain recombines TRBV7-9 with TRBJ1-2; D possibly corresponds to TRBD1 (6 bases). In germline, CDR1 is SEHNR, CDR2 FQNEAQ (reference sequence). Trimming left V 5 bases short and J 3 bases short, with 16 bases between. CDR3 size: 15 residues. The CDR3, as DNA: TGTGCCAGCAGCAACTTCCGGACAGAGGACTATGGCTACACCTTC. Encoded protein: CASSNFRTEDYGYTF.

V usage is TRBV19 and J usage is TRBJ1-2, with 10 bases that match TRBD1. The CDR3 has 16 amino acids. After removal of 3 bases from V and 4 bases from J, the junction contained 8 bases not matched to a gene. CDR1 and CDR2 (germline): LNHDA, SQIVND (reference sequence). The CDR3 bases are TGTGCCAGTAGTATCTCCGGGACAGGGGACTTCTATGGCTACACCTTC. Translation gives CASSISGTGDFYGYTF.